This T cell receptor (beta chain) is drawn from a study of regulatory T cells in long-lasting Graves disease (dated by TCRdb to about 2021). About the investigation overall: In the newly diagnosed Graves' disease group, patients had been taking antithyroid drugs for less than 3 months. The study was conducted in China and was registered as a clinical trial. Patients with persistent Graves' disease were compared with patients with newly diagnosed Graves' disease using TCR sequencing and RNA sequencing of peripheral blood. A total of around 35 samples underwent TCR sequencing, from roughly 13 patients with persistent Graves' disease and approximately 20 patients with newly diagnosed Graves' disease. The paper as a whole reports these results and caveats: Sequencing and analysis were limited to the TCR beta chain. The small sample size was acknowledged by the authors as a limitation that may reduce accuracy. Only peripheral blood was studied, because thyroid tissue, the primary lesion, was inaccessible. Compared with newly diagnosed patients, patients with persistent Graves' disease had lower TCR Shannon entropy and fewer highly expanded clones, which suggests clonal expansion. More public clonotypes were shared among persistent patients (2,741) than among newly diagnosed patients (roughly 960). Persistent disease showed preferential use of TRBV28, TRBJ1-2 and TRBJ2-5, whereas newly diagnosed disease favored TRBV20-1 and TRBJ2-1.

Sample time point, as interpreted from the label and publication: newly diagnosed GD, antithyroid drugs for less than 3 months. For both TCR sequencing and RNA sequencing, RNA was extracted from PBMCs using TRIzol. The diagnosis of Graves' disease followed American Thyroid Association guidelines. Patients for the study were recruited at an endocrinology department in Xi'an, China. Each patient gave roughly 10 milliliters of peripheral blood, collected in an EDTA anticoagulant tube. Ficoll Paque Plus density gradient separation was used to isolate PBMCs, and no further T cell sorting was done. An Agilent 2100 Bioanalyzer and agarose gel were used to assess RNA quality, and a NanoDrop 2000 was used to measure RNA concentration. This clonotype was detected a few times. Its antigen is unknown. The record has no base qualities; no much larger clone is one base away. Library creation used multiplex PCR. The sequencing machine was an Illumina HiSeq 4000. CDR3 regions were amplified by Arm-PCR with iRepertoire HTBI primers to construct TCR beta libraries. PCR products were gel purified before sequencing. As for how the authors treated the data: Gene usage analysis of CDR3 amino acid clonotypes relied on the roughly 60 TRBV and 14 TRBJ segments identified across samples. COPE and FqMerger were used to merge filtered high-quality paired reads into contigs. BLAST was used to align contigs to IMGT TRBV, TRBD and TRBJ reference genes, and CDR3 was defined according to IMGT. Any clonotype with a frequency above 0.1% was classified as a highly expanded clone. Repertoire diversity was measured by Shannon entropy, and V-J evenness by the Gini coefficient. A clonotype was considered public if more than one individual shared it. TCRdb reworked the public reads: Q25 trimming with fastp, MiXCR clone assembly, productive beta chains retained. For every CDR3 protein sequence, its rows merge into one entry that carries the most common genes and DNA. These V and J calls originate from TCRdb's pipeline instead of the authors' own analysis. Recorded for this sample are 550,000 to 650,000 distinct CDR3 sequences; 15% to 20% of them occurred a single time. The biggest ten clones account for more than 10% of the sample.

V and J are trimmed by 5 bases and 3 bases, and the gene matches miss 10 bases of the junction. The CDR3 contains 14 residues, cysteine and phenylalanine counted. Of all the DNA, just the CDR3 is kept, 42 bases in frame from base 1. Reading the germline V gene (reference sequence) gives CDR1 DFQATT and CDR2 SNEGSKA. Separately, the same data were catalogued under a study of T cells in Graves' hyperthyroidism and ophthalmopathy. Drawing on the second study: Graves' hyperthyroidism was defined as stable when no progression to ophthalmopathy occurred over 18 months of follow-up. Hyperthyroidism patients were newly diagnosed, had a disease duration of under 2 months, and were aged 18 to 65 years. Exclusion was applied to patients with uncontrolled infections, other autoimmune diseases, pregnancy or lactation. Clinical symptoms, serum thyroxine and TRAb, thyroid ultrasound, and orbital computed tomography formed the basis for the diagnoses. The first round of RT-PCR for the TCR CDR3 was performed with the HTBI primer set and the Qiagen OneStep RT-PCR kit. Most expanded thyroid clonotypes (frequency above 0.001) were also detected in blood, suggesting blood repertoires may reflect thyroid immune responses. Ophthalmopathy was separated from stable hyperthyroidism by a 13 V-J signature model, with about 86% sensitivity and 81% to 82% specificity obtained in cross-validation and 80%/75% obtained in testing. In validation, progression to ophthalmopathy was predicted by the model with nearly 71% sensitivity and around 76% specificity, a median of around 5.9 months before onset. To identify TCR V-J signatures that set the groups apart, the researchers used a discovery cohort of approximately 98 patients, made up of around 40 with Graves' ophthalmopathy and 55 to 65 with stable Graves' hyperthyroidism. Prospective prediction of ophthalmopathy was tested in an independent validation cohort consisting of 18 hyperthyroidism patients and approximately 16 patients who later progressed to ophthalmopathy. For training and testing, the 100 or so patients in the discovery cohort were randomly divided in a 7:3 ratio. In about 6 Graves' hyperthyroidism patients, the study also compared T-cell repertoires from thyroid tissue with T-cell repertoires from blood. After blood sampling, hyperthyroidism patients were treated with methimazole at a starting dose of 30 mg daily, and ophthalmopathy patients were treated with high-dose intravenous methylprednisolone. The libraries were constructed in a second round of multiplex PCR and then size-selected and purified. Libraries were sequenced paired-end with 100 bp reads on an Illumina HiSeq2000. SOAPnuke was used to process the raw data, removing reads that contained adapters or uncalled bases, had a mean Phred below 15, or lacked an exact match to the constant primer or identifier. High-quality paired reads were merged using COPE v1.2.5, and each unique nucleotide sequence was defined as a clonotype. MiTCR v1.1 was used to align the clonotypes against IMGT TRBV, TRBD and TRBJ reference segments. Analysis was restricted to V-J combinations with a frequency above 0.0001, which covered over 98% of repertoires. The TCS score was defined as F50 (clonal expansion) divided by E x V (chaos), with BLOSUM62-based TCRdist calculated between CDR3 peptides within each V-J. Welch's t-statistics and random forest reduced 500 to 550 V-J features to 13, which were used in a naive Bayes classifier (R e1071). Sample size was not statistically predetermined, and investigators were not blinded to group allocation. TCR Vbeta CDR3 sequencing of 120 to 150 peripheral blood samples (roughly 41 ophthalmopathy, 75 to 80 hyperthyroidism and roughly 17 progressor patients) is reported in the paper.

Recombination connected TRBV20-1 to TRBJ2-7; 7 junctional bases match TRBD1. This receptor was taken from a man between 18 and 29 years old with Graves disease. Donor details come from another sample of the same person, matched by shared clones. The sample here was peripheral blood mononuclear cells (PBMCs), taken at new diagnosis, from a patient treated with antithyroid drugs. The base sequence is TGCAGTGCTCCTAGACAGGGTACCAACTACGAGCAGTACTTC. This sequence encodes CSAPRQGTNYEQYF.